The 28 T cell receptor beta chains below all came from one sample that was sequenced in a study of blood T cells in healthy people across ages. The use of a sample-barcoded 5' primer and a J-beta primer mix characterized a second PCR of 7 to 11 cycles. Using its own MiXCR run on the 5' RACE reads, TCRdb lists one record per CDR3 protein. Of over a million distinct CDR3 sequences listed, 42% are singletons. The sample was blood. These receptors originate from a woman aged 18-29 years in good health.

The CDR3 DNA sequence: TGCAGTGCTAGACCCCTAGCCTCCGGGGAGCTGTTTTTT. Its translation: CSARPLASGELFF. J is TRBJ2-2 and V is TRBV20-1; possibly TRBD2 for D (5 bases). The V end was cut by 2 bases, the J end by 6 bases, with 10 bases between. The CDR3 loop spans 13 amino acids. Per germline, CDR1 DFQATT and CDR2 SNEGSKA (reference sequence).

This chain joins TRBV12-3 or TRBV12-4 and TRBJ2-1, with D maybe TRBD2 (6 bases). The J call may be in error: the DNA end matches TRBJ2-7 better. The CDR3 length is 15 residues. The CDR3 coding sequence is TGTGCCAGCAGTCCCGGTAGCGGCAACGACAATGAGCAGTACTTC. It specifies CASSPGSGNDNEQYF.

This sequence joins TRBV24-1 and TRBJ1-1; the D is unclear. Trimming took off 1 base at V and 8 bases at J, with 4 bases between the two ends. The CDR3 runs 11 residues. Germline CDR1 reads KGHDR; CDR2 reads SFDVKD. CDR3 sequence reads: CATSDFGEAFF. In nucleotides, the CDR3 is TGTGCCACCAGTGATTTCGGAGAAGCTTTCTTT.

This rearrangement joins TRBV27 to TRBJ2-1; D gene ambiguous. Matching the DNA end better, TRBJ2-7 makes the J call doubtful. Germline V lookup: CDR1 MNHEY, CDR2 SMNVEV (reference sequence). This CDR3 comprises 13 residues. CDR3: CASSFGPYNEQYF. The CDR3 coding sequence is TGTGCCAGCAGTTTCGGGCCTTACAATGAGCAGTACTTC.

In its sample, this clonotype was seen many times. The chain couples TRBV5-5 to TRBJ2-1, with a weak D call TRBD1 (6 bases). The CDR3 has 16 residues. Deletions cut 3 bases from V and 0 bases from J, with 13 bases between. The V gene's germline CDR1 is SGHKS and CDR2 YYEKEE (reference sequence). The CDR3 here is CASSSLVGGSYNEQFF. CDR3 in DNA: TGTGCCAGCAGCTCTCTCGTAGGGGGCTCCTACAATGAGCAGTTCTTC. The complete variable domain, with remaining parts taken from reference TRBV5-5 and TRBJ2-1, reads DAGVTQSPTHLIKTRGQQVTLRCSPISGHKSVSWYQQVLGQGPQFIFQYYEKEERGRGNFPDRFSARQFPNYSSELNVNALLLGDSALYLCASSSLVGGSYNEQFFGPGTRLTVL.

This sequence joins TRBV18 and TRBJ2-7; possibly TRBD2 for D (5 bases). The germline V gene encodes CDR1 KGHSH and CDR2 LQKENI. CDR3 length: 16 residues. V was cut by 4 bases and J by 0 bases, with 16 bases left in between. CDR3 bases: TGTGCCAGCTCACTTGCCTCTAGCTCAATCTCCTACGAGCAGTACTTC. Protein: CASSLASSSISYEQYF.

The chain links TRBV11-2 to TRBJ1-5; D might be TRBD1 (5 bases). The CDR3 has 15 residues. From germline, CDR1 is SGHAT and CDR2 FQNNGV. Trimming took 3 bases from V and 2 from J, leaving 11 bases between them. CDR3 residues: CASSFERGRNQPQHF. In DNA, the CDR3 is TGTGCCAGCAGCTTTGAGCGGGGACGCAATCAGCCCCAGCATTTT.

The table lists this clonotype with a few counts. This rearrangement joins TRBV10-3 to TRBJ1-4; a possible D gene is TRBD1 (6 bases). The CDR3 is 13 amino acids. V was pared by 10 bases and J by 2 bases, with 11 bases between. Germline values: CDR1 ENHRY, CDR2 SYGVKD. This CDR3 is CASSGATNEKLFF. The CDR3 region has the DNA TGTGCCAGCTCAGGGGCCACTAATGAAAAACTGTTTTTT.

This clonotype has just a few counts. Written as DNA, the CDR3 is TGTGCCAGCAGTGAAGGGTGGAGGGAGACCCAGTACTTC. As protein: CASSEGWRETQYF. The chain links TRBV25-1 to TRBJ2-5, with TRBD2 as a possible D gene (5 bases). This CDR3 has 13 residues. Per germline, CDR1 MGHDK and CDR2 SYGVNS. Trimming cost V 2 bases and J 5 bases, with 9 bases left between them.

This clonotype was seen a few times. This chain connects TRBV20-1 to TRBJ2-7; 7 nucleotides align to TRBD1. CDR1 is DFQATT and CDR2 is SNEGSKA in the germline V gene (reference sequence). V dropped 3 bases and J dropped 2; count of bases not matched to a gene: 10. The CDR3 loop spans 15 amino acids. CDR3 sequence reads: CSASIPGQYTYEQYF. CDR3 DNA: TGCAGTGCTAGTATCCCGGGACAGTATACCTACGAGCAGTACTTC.

The rearrangement links TRBV18 to TRBJ1-6; D is unclear. The CDR3 loop spans 13 amino acids. V gave up 3 bases and J gave up 8 bases, with 8 bases separating them. The germline gives CDR1 KGHSH, CDR2 LQKENI. The CDR3 here is CASSPTSDSPLHF. The CDR3 DNA is TGTGCCAGCTCACCCACTTCCGATTCACCCCTCCACTTT.

In the case of this clonotype: At one end the junction does not follow the germline gene, possibly because of a read error. V gene TRBV20-1 combines with J gene TRBJ2-4; a weak D match, TRBD2 (6 bases). The CDR3 is 14 residues long. The germline V gene encodes CDR1 DFQATT and CDR2 SNEGSKA (reference sequence). The CDR3, as DNA: TGCAGTGCCCCGGTCGGGGGAGCCAAAACCATTCAGTACTTC. Protein sequence: CSAPVGGAKTIQYF.

In its sample, this clonotype was seen a few times. This chain links TRBV29-1 with TRBJ2-5, with 7 nucleotides matching TRBD2. The CDR3 contains 15 residues. Unmatched junction bases numbered 11, after V lost 2 bases and J lost 5 bases. Germline-derived CDR1 and CDR2 are SQVTM and ANQGSEA. DNA of the CDR3: TGCAGCGTTGAACCCACTAGCGAACCAAAGGAGACCCAGTACTTC. It codes for CSVEPTSEPKETQYF.

The J gene is TRBJ2-1, the V gene TRBV7-2; a possible D gene is TRBD1 (5 bases). Trimming took 6 bases from V and 4 from J, leaving 13 bases between them. Per germline, CDR1 SGHTA and CDR2 FQGNSA. The CDR3 consists of 14 residues. The CDR3 DNA follows: TGTGCCAGCAGGACGGCAGGGCCATACAATGAGCAGTTCTTC. Translating gives CASRTAGPYNEQFF.

This clonotype was counted between two and nine times. An end of the junction does not agree with germline; a read error may underlie this. This chain links TRBV12-3 or TRBV12-4 with TRBJ1-2; possible D gene TRBD1, 5 bases. CDR3 length: 13 residues. CDR3 protein: CASSLSGSYSYTF. The CDR3 DNA is TGTGCCAGCAGTTTATCAGGGTCCTATAGCTACACCTTC.

This clonotype was found a few times. The chain recombines TRBV27 with TRBJ2-3, with 13 bases that match TRBD2. Germline V CDR1 and CDR2: MNHEY, SMNVEV (reference sequence). V lost 6 bases to trimming and J lost 4 bases; unmatched junction nucleotides: 1. The CDR3 has 14 amino acids. The CDR3 is CASRLAGGPDTQYF. For the CDR3, the DNA is TGTGCCAGCAGACTAGCGGGAGGGCCAGATACGCAGTATTTT.

Comments on this clonotype: One end of the junction fails to match germline, which may point to a read error. The chain employs TRBV5-1 and TRBJ2-1; tentative D call: TRBD2 (6 bases). Looked up from germline, CDR1 is SGHRS and CDR2 is YFSETQ. CDR3 length: 14 residues. The chain's CDR3 is CASSELAQGNEQLF. The CDR3 DNA is TGCGCCAGCAGCGAACTAGCCCAGGGAAATGAGCAGTTGTTC.

This clonotype was counted a few times. V gene TRBV7-2 combines with J gene TRBJ2-7; no clear D. Germline V CDR1 and CDR2: SGHTA, FQGNSA. CDR3 size: 12 residues. V was shortened by 1 base and J by 9 bases, with 10 bases between the two germline ends. CDR3 loop: CASSLGSAVQYF. The DNA for the CDR3 is TGTGCCAGCAGCTTAGGAAGCGCGGTGCAGTACTTC.

The CDR3 nucleotides read TGTGCCAGCAGCCGGCCCGGGACTAGTGGTGCAGGAGAGCAGTACTTC. Protein product: CASSRPGTSGAGEQYF. The chain joins TRBV7-2 to TRBJ2-5, with TRBD2 matching 8 bases. From germline, CDR1 is SGHTA and CDR2 FQGNSA. The trim removed 5 bases at V and 11 bases at J, leaving 19 bases unmatched. This CDR3 contains 16 residues.

This clonotype has a single count. A much larger clone differs by one base, so this may be a read error. The chain joins TRBV27 to TRBJ2-4; the D gene is possibly TRBD2 (5 bases). CDR3 length: 15 residues. CDR1 MNHEY and CDR2 SMNVEV come from the germline V gene (reference sequence). V lost 5 bases, J lost 0 bases, and 11 bases lay in between. The DNA for the CDR3 is TGTGCCAGCAGTCCGATGAGGGTAGCCAAAAACATTCAGTACTTC. Translation gives CASSPMRVAKNIQYF.

This clonotype was detected once. The V call is TRBV5-1, the J call TRBJ1-3, with D uncertain. V was clipped by 0 bases and J by 6 bases, with 7 bases between them. In germline, CDR1 is SGHRS, CDR2 YFSETQ. The CDR3 length is 13 residues. The CDR3 protein is CASSLALENTIYF. For the CDR3, the DNA is TGCGCCAGCAGCTTGGCCTTGGAAAACACCATATATTTT. Filled out from reference TRBV5-1 and TRBJ1-3, the complete variable domain reads KAGVTQTPRYLIKTRGQQVTLSCSPISGHRSVSWYQQTPGQGLQFLFEYFSETQRNKGNFPGRFSGRQFSNSRSEMNVSTLELGDSALYLCASSLALENTIYFGEGSWLTVV.

In the case of this clonotype: One end of the junction fails to match germline, which may point to a read error. The chain couples TRBV9 to TRBJ2-2; 8 positions match TRBD2. Germline lookup yields CDR1 SGDLS and CDR2 YYNGEE. The CDR3 runs 14 residues. The CDR3 region has the DNA TGCGCCAGCAGTGAGGGCGGGGGGCCCGGGGAGCTGTTTTTT. It is translated as CASSEGGGPGELFF.

The CDR3, as DNA: TGTGCCAGCAGCTTATGGGGCTCCGGCTATGGCTACACCTTC. Protein product: CASSLWGSGYGYTF. This chain uses TRBV7-8 with TRBJ1-2, with D tentatively TRBD1 (5 bases). V was pared by 2 bases and J by 4 bases, with 11 bases between. Germline loops: CDR1 SGHVS, CDR2 FQNEAQ. The CDR3 consists of 14 residues.

This clonotype was seen once. The chain links TRBV20-1 to TRBJ2-3; 10 nucleotides line up with TRBD2. The germline gives CDR1 DFQATT, CDR2 SNEGSKA (reference sequence). With 6 bases clipped from V and 5 bases from J, the junction kept 11 bases outside the gene matches. The CDR3 contains 15 residues. CDR3 amino acids: CSAPKPIAGGDTQYF. The CDR3, as DNA: TGCAGTGCACCGAAACCTATAGCGGGAGGAGATACGCAGTATTTT.

This clonotype was picked up a small number of times. The chain couples TRBV4-1 to TRBJ2-3; the D gene could be TRBD1 or TRBD2 (5 bases each). Trimming left V 1 base short and J 2 bases short, with 10 bases between. Germline lookup yields CDR1 MGHRA and CDR2 YSYEKL. The CDR3 is 15 residues long. CDR3 DNA: TGCGCCAGCAGCCAAGTAACGGGGACCACAGATACGCAGTATTTT. Its translation: CASSQVTGTTDTQYF.

The V call is TRBV28, the J call TRBJ1-2, with 7 positions matching TRBD1. Germline CDR1 is MDHEN and CDR2 is SYDVKM. The V and J ends lost 8 bases and 4 bases, in that order; junction bases with no gene match: 7. CDR3 length equals 13 residues. In DNA form, the CDR3 reads TGTGCCAGCGCAGGACAGGATCCCTATGGCTACACCTTC. Protein: CASAGQDPYGYTF.

About this clonotype: This sequence may be a read error, since a much larger clone differs from it by one base. The genes are TRBV9 and TRBJ1-2; no clear D gene. The germline V gene has CDR1 SGDLS and CDR2 YYNGEE. The CDR3 spans 13 residues. The CDR3 spells CASSVDSLYGCTF. The CDR3 nucleotides are TGTGCCAGCAGCGTAGACAGTCTCTATGGCTGCACCTTC.

This sequence joins TRBV11-1 and TRBJ2-5; 10 positions agree with TRBD1. The CDR3 totals 13 residues. J lost 11 bases, V lost 6 bases, and 9 bases had no gene match. Germline V gene lookup returns CDR1 SGHAT and CDR2 FQDESV (reference sequence). CDR3 amino acids: CASRTGGRNEQYF. In DNA form, the CDR3 reads TGTGCCAGCAGGACAGGGGGCAGGAATGAGCAGTACTTC.